The source of this TCR beta chain is a study of identical twins (dated by TCRdb to about 2016). Study-wide context: TCR alpha and beta repertoires from monozygotic twins, unrelated adults of various ages and cord blood were deep-sequenced to test whether fetal clonotypes persist. To rule out contamination, replicate twin experiments were performed at different times with different library preparation protocols. Broader findings and caveats from the paper: Invariant T cells such as MAIT and iNKT could partly confound zero-insertion analyses, though diverse VJ usage argued against this for most clonotypes. Excess twin sharing in beta out-of-frame sequences was weaker because fewer shared sequences lowered the signal-to-noise ratio. Because the same donors could not be followed over many years, the conclusions depended on cross-sectional statistical analysis. Recombination models systematically underestimated out-of-frame TCR alpha sharing in monozygotic twins but agreed with sharing between unrelated individuals. Abundant cord blood beta clonotypes had fewer insertions, young adult naive repertoires showed a similar but weaker trend, and memory repertoires showed no such trend. Compared with coincidental sharing between unrelated individuals, out-of-frame TCR alpha sequences shared between twins showed an excess of sequences with low generation probability.

This clonotype was detected a few times. It lacks a known antigen. Base quality data are lacking; no much larger clone is found one base away. Every donor was a healthy Caucasian. The researchers also sequenced three unrelated adults who were not twins: a male aged 18 to 30, a male aged 50 to 60, and a female aged 50 to 60. Using Miltenyi CD45RO+ enrichment and human naive T-cell isolation kits, memory (CD45RO+) and naive T cells were isolated from PBMC. The library was made by 5' RACE. Sequencing instrument: Illumina HiSeq 2000. Template switching added a universal primer binding site, and the final cDNA carried a unique molecular identifier that allowed TCR cDNA molecules to be counted accurately. Specific primers in the conserved constant-segment region were used to synthesize first-strand cDNA for TCR alpha and beta chains. To control for contamination, each cDNA library was double barcoded with a SMART-Mk sample barcode plus Illumina barcodes. TruSeq adapter sequences, together with Illumina sample barcodes, were added in two successive PCR steps. TCR alpha and beta cDNA libraries were sequenced on the Illumina HiSeq platform with custom primers. Turning to the authors' computational methods: Unique molecular identifiers were extracted from raw reads with MiGEC, and CDR3 positions were determined with MiXCR. For each individual, recombination models were inferred using an EM algorithm with the repgenHMM and IGoR tools. Shared clonotypes were analyzed with the tcR package in R, and sharing was normalized by the product of cloneset sizes. To study raw recombination free of thymic and clonal selection effects, out-of-frame nonproductive sequences were analyzed. The raw public data were reprocessed by TCRdb itself: fastp quality trimming at Q25, MiXCR clonotype calling, in-frame beta chains only. Rows are unified per CDR3 protein, each entry keeping the most common DNA and genes. None of the V and J calls come from the authors' own analysis; TCRdb made them. This sample has 450,000 or so distinct CDR3 sequences in its table, and under 20% of those were observed once. The ten biggest clones cover about 12% of the sample.

Sequencing was done on a sample of naive T cells sorted from blood. What the cell subset or site label conveys for this sample: cells isolated with a human naive T-cell isolation kit. This clonotype was sampled from a man over 45 in good health.

The CDR3 protein: CASSYRRLAGTDTQYF. The nucleotide sequence is given as TGTGCCAGCAGTTACCGGCGACTAGCGGGGACAGATACGCAGTATTTT. Recombination linked TRBV6-5 to TRBJ2-3; a stretch of 11 junction bases matches TRBD2. CDR1 is given as MNHEY and CDR2 as SVGAGI, both from the germline V gene. Compared with germline, V lacks 2 bases and J lacks 3 bases; bases without a gene match: 4. The CDR3 measures 16 amino acids from cysteine to phenylalanine. Kept here is only the CDR3 DNA, which spans 48 bases and is read in frame from base 1.